The source of this T cell receptor (beta chain) is a study of blood T cell repertoires in COVID-19. Germline CDR1 reads LNHDA; CDR2 reads SQIVND (reference sequence). The CDR3 loop spans 14 amino acids. The V gene lost 6 bases and the J gene lost 2 bases, with 13 bases spanning the gap. Many counts were recorded for this clone. Assay used: immunoSEQ multiplex PCR; TCRdb lists only in-frame clones, some missing. Of 45,000 to 50,000 clones in the sample, approximately 80% were seen once. Sequencing was performed on peripheral blood. The source is a human donor with active or convalescent COVID-19. The donor label of this sample is uncertain. J is TRBJ1-2 and V is TRBV19; tentative D call: TRBD1 (5 bases). CDR3 sequence reads: CASRGTGLNYGYTF. The CDR3 DNA sequence: TGTGCCAGTAGGGGGACTGGGCTGAACTATGGCTACACCTTC.